This TCR beta chain was identified in a study of regulatory T cells in long-lasting Graves disease. Looking at the study overall: The study counted Graves' disease as persistent given over 5 years of antithyroid drugs and positive TSH receptor antibodies. The study's findings and limits: Gene preferences differed: TRBV28, TRBJ1-2, TRBJ2-5 in persistent cases. Study was limited to peripheral blood, excluding thyroid tissue.

Noted time point: persistent/refractory GD, antithyroid drugs over 5 years with positive TRAb. RNA extracted from PBMCs served as the sequencing template. Building the TCR beta libraries relied on iRepertoire HTBI primers, and CDR3 regions underwent Arm-PCR. TCRdb independently ran MiXCR on the multiplex PCR reads; one entry per CDR3 protein. Found here are 450,000 or so distinct CDR3 sequences, approximately 23% of them singletons; the top ten hold about 12%. Germline-derived CDR1 and CDR2 are SEHNR and FQNEAQ (reference sequence). V lost 5 bases and J lost 3; bases outside the gene matches: 10. There are 15 residues in the CDR3. A note on this clonotype: What it binds is not known.

The receptor was derived from a female donor with Graves disease. J is TRBJ2-7 and V is TRBV7-9; 7 bases match TRBD1. The sequences come from peripheral blood mononuclear cells (PBMCs), collected when the disease was refractory, from a patient treated with antithyroid drugs. The CDR3 protein is CASSLLGTASYEQYF. As DNA, the CDR3 is TGTGCCAGCAGCCTGCTTGGGACAGCGAGCTACGAGCAGTACTTC.